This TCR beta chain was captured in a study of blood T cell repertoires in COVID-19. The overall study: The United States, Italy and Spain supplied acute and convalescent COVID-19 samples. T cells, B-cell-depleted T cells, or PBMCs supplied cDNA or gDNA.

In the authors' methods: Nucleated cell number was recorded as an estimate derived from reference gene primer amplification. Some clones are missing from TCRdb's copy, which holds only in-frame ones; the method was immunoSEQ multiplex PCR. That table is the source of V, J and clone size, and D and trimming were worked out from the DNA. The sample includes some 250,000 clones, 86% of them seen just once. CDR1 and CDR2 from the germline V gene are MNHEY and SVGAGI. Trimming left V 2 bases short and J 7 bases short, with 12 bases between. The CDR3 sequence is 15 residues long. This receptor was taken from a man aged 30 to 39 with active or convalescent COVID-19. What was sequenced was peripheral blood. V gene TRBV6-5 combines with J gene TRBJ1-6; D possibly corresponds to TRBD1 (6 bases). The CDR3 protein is CASSYIEGGNSPLHF. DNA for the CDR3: TGTGCCAGCAGTTACATCGAAGGGGGAAATTCACCCCTCCACTTT.